These 22 T cell receptor beta chains share one sample of origin, sequenced in a study of control samples from healthy donors and cancer patients. Some clones are missing from TCRdb's copy, which holds only in-frame ones; the method was immunoSEQ multiplex PCR. The sample shows some 160,000 clones, approximately 93% of them seen only once. The sequencing input was blood. The source of these receptors is a middle-aged woman in good health.

V gene TRBV10-3 combines with J gene TRBJ1-5; D is uncertain. The CDR3 covers 15 residues. Trimming took off 4 bases at V and 0 bases at J, with 10 bases between the two ends. Germline CDR1 ENHRY, CDR2 SYGVKD. CDR3 in amino acids: CAISGSAYSNQPQHF. The CDR3 nucleotides read TGTGCCATCAGTGGGTCGGCTTATAGCAATCAGCCCCAGCATTTT.

The J gene is TRBJ2-7, the V gene TRBV19; 7 bases are shared with TRBD1. V shed 6 bases and J 6 bases; nucleotides not matched to a gene: 11. CDR3 length: 14 amino acids. The germline V gene has CDR1 LNHDA and CDR2 SQIVND (reference sequence). CDR3 in DNA: TGTGCCAGTAGCCCCGGGACAGTGGGGCTCGAGCAGTACTTC. This gives the protein CASSPGTVGLEQYF.

The rearrangement uses TRBV7-2 and TRBJ2-5; maybe TRBD1 (5 bases). This CDR3 region has 14 residues. Trimming cost V 1 base and J 2 bases, with 8 bases left between them. Germline-derived CDR1 and CDR2 are SGHTA and FQGNSA. The CDR3 is CASSLGGSQETQYF. Here the CDR3 DNA reads TGTGCCAGCAGCTTAGGGGGCTCTCAAGAGACCCAGTACTTC. Together with reference TRBV7-2 and TRBJ2-5, the CDR3 gives the full variable domain: GAGVSQSPSNKVTEKGKDVELRCDPISGHTALYWYRQSLGQGLEFLIYFQGNSAPDKSGLPSDRFSAERTGGSVSTLTIQRTQQEDSAVYLCASSLGGSQETQYFGPGTRLLVL.

The chain couples TRBV3-1 (or the pseudogene TRBV3-2) to TRBJ1-1, with a weak D call TRBD1 (6 bases). Germline V gene lookup returns CDR1 LGHDT and CDR2 YNNKEL (reference sequence). With 0 bases removed from V and 3 bases from J, the gap between germline ends came to 14 bases. The CDR3 length is 16 residues. The CDR3 nucleotides are TGTGCCAGCAGCCAAGATTTCGCAGGGGCGGACACTGAAGCTTTCTTT. This codes for CASSQDFAGADTEAFF.

J is TRBJ1-6 and V is TRBV3-1 (or the pseudogene TRBV3-2); perhaps TRBD1 as D (5 bases). This CDR3 has 15 amino acids. V was trimmed by 4 bases and J by 6 bases, leaving 13 bases between them. Germline CDR1 LGHDT, CDR2 YNNKEL (reference sequence). The CDR3 loop reads CASSLIRDPNSPLHF. The CDR3 DNA follows: TGTGCCAGCAGCCTAATTCGGGACCCTAATTCACCCCTCCACTTT.

In nucleotides, the CDR3 is TGCAGCGCCGGGGACTGGGCACGGGAGCAGTACTTC. Translating gives CSAGDWAREQYF. The chain uses TRBV29-1 and TRBJ2-7; possibly TRBD2 for D (6 bases). The germline V and J ends were trimmed by 7 bases and 7 bases, with 17 bases remaining between them. This CDR3 region has 12 residues. Germline V gene lookup returns CDR1 SQVTM and CDR2 ANQGSEA.

The chain combines TRBV4-3 with TRBJ1-2, with a tentative D call TRBD1 (5 bases). Deletions cut 0 bases from V and 4 bases from J, with 12 bases between. This CDR3 spans 15 amino acids. The V gene's germline CDR1 is LGHNA and CDR2 YSLEER. The CDR3 sequence: CASSQDLNGGYGYTF. CDR3 nucleotide sequence: TGCGCCAGCAGCCAAGATCTGAATGGGGGCTATGGCTACACCTTC.

The J gene is TRBJ1-1, the V gene TRBV29-1, with D perhaps matching TRBD1 (6 bases). Looked up from germline, CDR1 is SQVTM and CDR2 is ANQGSEA. V dropped 6 bases and J dropped 2 bases, with 13 bases sitting between them. This CDR3 contains 13 residues. CDR3 region: CSVGRTDNTEAFF. The CDR3 nucleotides read TGCAGCGTAGGGAGGACAGACAACACTGAAGCTTTCTTT.

This chain links TRBV27 with TRBJ1-4; 8 nucleotides align to TRBD1. The germline gives CDR1 MNHEY, CDR2 SMNVEV (reference sequence). CDR3 size: 15 residues. The V segment lost 5 bases and the J segment 5 bases; nucleotides outside the gene matches: 7. CDR3 coding DNA: TGTGCCAGCAGTGCTCGGGACAGGAAGAATGAAAAACTGTTTTTT. It codes for CASSARDRKNEKLFF.

This clone has more than one count but fewer than ten. The V call is TRBV7-9, the J call TRBJ1-1; weak D call: TRBD1 (6 bases). The germline gives CDR1 SEHNR, CDR2 FQNEAQ (reference sequence). Trimming took off 4 bases at V and 0 bases at J, with 12 bases between the two ends. This CDR3 is built from 15 residues. In nucleotides, the CDR3 is TGTGCCAGCAGCTACGGACAGACTCTGAACACTGAAGCTTTCTTT. Protein product: CASSYGQTLNTEAFF.

The chain joins TRBV11-2 to TRBJ2-2; D is uncertain. Per the germline V gene, CDR1 is SGHAT and CDR2 is FQNNGV. The ends were cut back, 5 bases at V and 3 bases at J, with 13 bases in the middle. The CDR3 contains 15 residues. CDR3 in DNA: TGTGCCAGCAGCATTAGCCTTCGGGACACCGGGGAGCTGTTTTTT. This translates into CASSISLRDTGELFF.

The gene calls are TRBV5-1 and TRBJ1-1, with D uncertain. The CDR3 runs 12 residues. Trimming pared 2 bases from V and 7 bases from J, leaving 9 bases between. CDR1 and CDR2 from the germline V gene are SGHRS and YFSETQ. The CDR3 protein is CASSFLNGEAFF. The CDR3 DNA follows: TGCGCCAGCAGCTTTCTGAACGGTGAAGCTTTCTTT.

In DNA form, the CDR3 reads TGTGCCAGCAGCTTAGCGTCAGGGGCGGGCTACACCTTC. Its protein product is CASSLASGAGYTF. This rearrangement joins TRBV7-2 to TRBJ1-2; D is possibly TRBD1 (6 bases). The germline CDR1 and CDR2 sequences are SGHTA and FQGNSA. The CDR3 runs to 13 residues. Trimming removed 0 bases at V and 8 bases at J, with 10 bases between.

The V and J genes are TRBV9 and TRBJ2-3; D unresolved. Trimming removed 4 bases at V and 4 bases at J, with 10 bases between. Germline V lookup: CDR1 SGDLS, CDR2 YYNGEE. The CDR3 spans 13 residues. The CDR3 here is CASSPGMADTQYF. Here the CDR3 DNA reads TGTGCCAGCAGCCCCGGTATGGCAGATACGCAGTATTTT.

This chain joins TRBV4-2 and TRBJ1-2; D is possibly TRBD1 (5 bases). Germline V gene data show CDR1 as LGHNA and CDR2 as YNFKEQ. The CDR3 is 16 amino acids. With 4 bases removed from V and 5 bases from J, the gap between germline ends came to 20 bases. CDR3 DNA sequence: TGTGCCAGCAGCCCTACAGGTGAGGGGTATTCTTATGGCTACACCTTC. Its protein is CASSPTGEGYSYGYTF.

This sequence joins TRBV9 and TRBJ1-3; D is undetermined. Germline CDR1 reads SGDLS; CDR2 reads YYNGEE. The CDR3 extends over 13 amino acids. V was cut by 2 bases and J by 4 bases, with 7 bases left in between. The CDR3 nucleotides are TGTGCCAGCAGCGTTGAGACGGGAAACACCATATATTTT. This encodes CASSVETGNTIYF.

The CDR3 protein is CASSFLPRTGKGGGSSYEQYF. CDR3 nucleotides: TGTGCCAGCAGTTTTTTGCCTCGGACAGGGAAAGGCGGGGGGAGCTCCTACGAGCAGTACTTC. The chain links TRBV6-2 or TRBV6-3 to TRBJ2-7; possibly TRBD1 or TRBD2 for D (8 bases each). The CDR3 is 21 residues long. Trimming took off 4 bases at V and 0 bases at J, with 31 bases between the two ends. Germline V gene lookup returns CDR1 MNHEY and CDR2 SVGEGT.

This clone came up once. The gene calls are TRBV4-3 and TRBJ1-4; TRBD1 matches at 9 bases. Germline loops: CDR1 LGHNA, CDR2 YSLEER. J gave up 8 bases and V 4 bases, and 5 bases lay outside the gene matches. The CDR3 sequence is 14 residues long. The chain's CDR3 is CASSPQDRGEKLFF. The CDR3 nucleotides read TGCGCCAGCAGCCCTCAGGACAGGGGCGAAAAACTGTTTTTT.

This clone was found once. The V gene is TRBV9, the J gene TRBJ1-1; no definite D call. Per the germline V gene, CDR1 is SGDLS and CDR2 is YYNGEE. This CDR3 is 14 amino acids long. The ends were cut back, 4 bases at V and 0 bases at J, with 10 bases in the middle. The DNA for the CDR3 is TGTGCCAGCAGCCCTGGGATCATGAACACTGAAGCTTTCTTT. It is translated as CASSPGIMNTEAFF.

The rearrangement links TRBV9 to TRBJ2-6; 11 nucleotides line up with TRBD1. With 4 bases clipped from V and 4 bases from J, the junction kept 7 bases outside the gene matches. Germline assignment: CDR1 SGDLS and CDR2 YYNGEE. The CDR3 runs to 17 residues. CDR3: CASSTGTGGSGANVLTF. CDR3 in DNA: TGTGCCAGCAGCACTGGGACAGGGGGGAGCGGGGCCAACGTCCTGACTTTC.

This chain connects TRBV30 to TRBJ1-3; perhaps TRBD1 as D (6 bases). Germline CDR1 GTSNPN, CDR2 SVGIG (reference sequence). The CDR3 totals 15 residues. Between the trimmed V and J ends, which lost 1 base and 2 bases, there was a span of 12 bases. The CDR3 here is CAWSDRAATGNTIYF. CDR3 DNA: TGTGCCTGGAGTGACAGGGCCGCAACTGGAAACACCATATATTTT.

The genes are TRBV4-2 and TRBJ2-5, with no clear D. The CDR3 covers 14 residues. Germline V gives CDR1 LGHNA, CDR2 YNFKEQ. V gave up 1 base and J gave up 5 bases, with 11 bases separating them. CDR3 residues: CASSQGGFGETQYF. The DNA of the CDR3 is TGTGCCAGCAGCCAAGGCGGTTTTGGGGAGACCCAGTACTTC.